This TCR beta chain stems from a study of Graves' ophthalmopathy and Graves' hyperthyroidism. Germline CDR1 and CDR2: MGHDK and SYGVNS. The CDR3 is 16 amino acids. A word on this clonotype: One end of the junction varies from germline; a read error may be responsible.

RNA served as the template for amplifying TCR beta CDR3 regions. HTBI primers served in a first-round RT-PCR, which a second-round multiplex PCR followed. TCRdb fed the multiplex PCR reads into MiXCR, producing one record per CDR3 protein. Seen here are about 740,000 distinct CDR3 sequences, 40% observed once, and the top ten hold 35% to 55%. This receptor was taken from an adult man with Graves' ophthalmopathy. The chain recombines TRBV25-1 with TRBJ2-6; 7 positions match TRBD1. Sequencing was performed on peripheral blood. The CDR3 DNA reads as TGTGCCAGCAGTGAATATCAGGAGTACAGGGGAAACACTGAAGCTTTC. Protein sequence: CASSEYQEYRGNTEAF.